These 5 T cell receptor beta chains share one sample of origin, sequenced in a study of vaccination effects on CD4 cells after COVID-19. Pools of viral peptides were used by the ViraFEST assay to expand antigen-specific CD4+ T cells ahead of sequencing. Subsequent to a culture period of nine to ten days, CD4+ T cells were isolated. It was two doses of either the BNT162b2 or mRNA-1273 vaccine that participants received. Their antigen targets remain unknown. Here immunoSEQ multiplex PCR was the method, and the copy in TCRdb shows in-frame clones only, minus some. The top ten clones hold about 5.7% of a sample with tens of thousands of clones, 80% of them seen once. Source: CD4+ T cells from PBMCs cultured with SARS-CoV-2 spike peptides, taken after COVID-19 vaccination. The origin of the receptors is a human donor who received a COVID-19 vaccine. Some clones in this sample may be carry-over from other donors' samples.

This clone was seen more than once but under ten times. The rearrangement links TRBV12-5 to TRBJ2-5, with 8 bases aligning to TRBD2. Germline-derived CDR1 and CDR2 are LGHNT and FRNRAP. The CDR3 loop spans 15 amino acids. With 2 bases clipped from V and 1 base from J, the junction kept 3 bases outside the gene matches. DNA for the CDR3: TGTGCTAGTGGTTTGTTAGCGGGACTCCAAGAGACCCAGTACTTC. This gives the protein CASGLLAGLQETQYF.

This chain uses TRBV19 with TRBJ1-5, with D perhaps TRBD1 (6 bases). The V and J ends lost 5 bases and 7 bases respectively, with 18 bases between them. Germline-derived CDR1 and CDR2 are LNHDA and SQIVND (reference sequence). This CDR3 comprises 15 residues. The CDR3 region has the DNA TGTGCCAGTAGTTTCCAGCAGGGGCCTTTCCAGCCCCAGCATTTT. Encoded protein: CASSFQQGPFQPQHF.

The rearrangement uses TRBV6-5 and TRBJ2-7; TRBD1 agrees at 7 bases. The junction had 6 bases not matched to a gene; V was cut back by 5 bases and J by 2 bases. The CDR3 loop spans 14 amino acids. The germline V gene encodes CDR1 MNHEY and CDR2 SVGAGI. CDR3: CASSRNRGTYEQYV. CDR3 nucleotides: TGTGCCAGCAGTCGCAACAGGGGTACCTACGAGCAGTACGTC.

The gene calls are TRBV18 and TRBJ2-2; D gene ambiguous. Trimming took off 3 bases at V and 0 bases at J, with 11 bases between the two ends. The germline V gene has CDR1 KGHSH and CDR2 LQKENI. CDR3 length: 16 residues. The CDR3 sequence: CASSPLAFSNTGELFF. The CDR3 region has the DNA TGTGCCAGCTCACCCCTCGCGTTTTCGAACACCGGGGAGCTGTTTTTT.

The chain combines TRBV30 with TRBJ2-1; D may be TRBD1 (5 bases). Trimming took 1 base from V and 3 from J, leaving 7 bases between them. Germline-derived CDR1 and CDR2 are GTSNPN and SVGIG (reference sequence). There are 13 residues in the CDR3. The CDR3 DNA follows: TGTGCCTGGAGTGCCCAGGGCTACAATGAGCAGTTCTTC. Translating it yields CAWSAQGYNEQFF.